These 8 T cell receptor beta chains share one sample of origin, sequenced in a study of early T cells in non-severe SARS-CoV-2 infection. MiXCR, applied by TCRdb to the 5' RACE reads, yields one record per CDR3 protein. This table has about 77,000 distinct CDR3 sequences, around 17% appearing once. Sequencing was performed on whole blood. The receptors shown here come from an adult who was a healthcare worker with PCR-confirmed SARS-CoV-2 infection or an uninfected control (not recorded which).

This clonotype was seen more than once but under ten times. The chain recombines TRBV3-1 with TRBJ1-5; D gene uncertain. Deletions cut 3 bases from V and 1 base from J, with 13 bases between. Per germline, CDR1 LGHDT and CDR2 YNNKEL (reference sequence). The CDR3 has 16 residues. CDR3 nucleotides: TGTGCCAGCAGCCAGAACCCCTGGGGAAGCAATCAGCCCCAGCATTTT. It codes for CASSQNPWGSNQPQHF. Full variable domain (rest looked up from reference TRBV3-1 and TRBJ1-5): DTAVSQTPKYLVTQMGNDKSIKCEQNLGHDTMYWYKQDSKKFLKIMFSYNNKELIINETVPNRFSPKSPDKAHLNLHINSLELGDSAVYFCASSQNPWGSNQPQHFGDGTRLSIL.

V and J are TRBV13 and TRBJ2-7; TRBD2 aligns across 9 bases. The CDR3 has 15 amino acids. Germline V CDR1 and CDR2: PRHDT, FYEKMQ (reference sequence). With V trimmed by 5 bases and J by 0 bases, 5 bases remained unmatched. The CDR3 reads CASSRSGGSSYEQYF. CDR3 nucleotides: TGTGCCAGCAGCCGAAGCGGGGGGAGCTCCTACGAGCAGTACTTC.

The V gene is TRBV7-2, the J gene TRBJ2-1; TRBD2 agrees at 10 bases. The V segment lost 1 base and the J segment 7 bases; nucleotides outside the gene matches: 16. CDR1 and CDR2 from the germline V gene are SGHTA and FQGNSA. This CDR3 spans 19 amino acids. This CDR3 reads CASSLDESSGRARRNEQFF. In DNA form, the CDR3 reads TGTGCCAGCAGCTTAGACGAATCGAGCGGGAGGGCCCGTAGAAATGAGCAGTTCTTC.

The chain has TRBV20-1 and TRBJ2-1; D gene unclear. Trimming pared 6 bases from V and 3 bases from J, leaving 15 bases between. Looked up from germline, CDR1 is DFQATT and CDR2 is SNEGSKA (reference sequence). The length of the CDR3 is 14 residues. The CDR3 sequence is CSARSWRSYNEQFF. CDR3 sequence (DNA): TGCAGTGCCAGGTCGTGGCGGAGCTACAATGAGCAGTTCTTC.

This clonotype was detected a few times. CDR3 nucleotides: TGTGCCAGCAGGAACGTCCTCGGCTACGAGCAGTACTTC. Translated, it gives CASRNVLGYEQYF. V gene TRBV6-5 combines with J gene TRBJ2-7; no firm D call. CDR1 is MNHEY, CDR2 SVGAGI, per germline. V was shortened by 6 bases and J by 3 bases, with 12 bases between the two germline ends. This CDR3 contains 13 residues.

This clonotype has just a few counts. The rearrangement uses TRBV20-1 and TRBJ1-5; D call uncertain. The CDR3 length is 16 residues. Trimming removed 1 base at V and 2 bases at J, with 15 bases between. Germline V CDR1 and CDR2: DFQATT, SNEGSKA (reference sequence). The CDR3 is CSARGLDALGNQPQHF. In nucleotides, the CDR3 is TGCAGTGCTAGAGGTTTGGACGCCTTGGGCAATCAGCCCCAGCATTTT.

The rearrangement links TRBV9 to TRBJ2-7; perhaps TRBD2 as D (6 bases). Germline CDR1 is SGDLS and CDR2 is YYNGEE. The length of the CDR3 is 15 residues. V lost 0 bases, J lost 4 bases, and 14 bases lay in between. CDR3 in DNA: TGTGCCAGCAGCGTAGCGGGGGACGGGGTTTACGAGCAGTACTTC. This sequence encodes CASSVAGDGVYEQYF.

The gene calls are TRBV12-3 or TRBV12-4 and TRBJ2-7; 7 nucleotides align to TRBD2. The length of the CDR3 is 12 residues. Losses at the gene ends were 3 bases for V and 7 bases for J; bases not matched to a gene: 3. CDR3: CASSFSGREQYF. The CDR3, as DNA: TGTGCCAGCAGTTTCTCCGGGAGGGAGCAGTACTTC.